These 30 T cell receptor beta chains originate from one sample sequenced in a study of Ad26.COV2.S vaccination and SARS-CoV-2 variants. Specified treatment: around 19 received Ad26.COV2.S at low or high dose, single or two shots; five or six received placebo; per-sample allocation not given. Material that was analyzed had been drawn on day 63 after the first vaccine or placebo injection. Only in-frame clones appear in the TCRdb table, and some are missing; sequencing was by immunoSEQ multiplex PCR. The sample holds over 400,000 clones, 92% seen once. The sequencing used peripheral blood, collected in a trial of Ad26.COV2.S vaccine versus placebo. These receptors originate from a person between 18 and 59 years old who received the Ad26.COV2.S COVID-19 vaccine or a placebo.

V is TRBV27 and J is TRBJ1-1; a possible D gene is TRBD1 (5 bases). The CDR3 is 15 residues long. Trimming cost V 3 bases and J 1 base, with 12 bases left between them. Germline V gene sequence: CDR1 MNHEY, CDR2 SMNVEV (reference sequence). The CDR3 coding sequence is TGTGCCAGCAGTTTCGGCGGGGCAGGGAACACTGAAGCTTTCTTT. As protein: CASSFGGAGNTEAFF.

This chain links TRBV21-1 with TRBJ1-5; the DNA was not compared with TRBD1, the D call given in the table. TRBV21-1 constitutes a pseudogene. This CDR3 has 15 amino acids. CDR3 loop: CASSAQTGTNQPQHF. The CDR3 DNA sequence: TGTGCCAGCAGCGCCCAGACAGGGACGAATCAGCCCCAGCATTTT.

This chain joins TRBV27 and TRBJ2-7; 11 bases agree with TRBD1. Germline V gene data show CDR1 as MNHEY and CDR2 as SMNVEV (reference sequence). Trimming at V came to 6 bases and at J to 1 base, leaving 14 bases not matched to a gene. CDR3 length: 18 residues. CDR3 nucleotides: TGTGCCAGCAGCCTTAGGGCTCCGGGACAGGGGGTATCCTACGAGCAGTACTTC. Protein: CASSLRAPGQGVSYEQYF.

This clone was recorded once. This chain uses TRBV4-1 with TRBJ2-7, with D perhaps matching TRBD2 (6 bases). The CDR3 runs to 15 residues. V was pared by 0 bases and J by 4 bases, with 13 bases between. Germline CDR1 reads MGHRA; CDR2 reads YSYEKL. The CDR3: CASSQESIGGYEQYF. The CDR3 DNA is TGCGCCAGCAGCCAAGAAAGTATTGGGGGGTACGAGCAGTACTTC.

This clone was seen only once. This chain links TRBV11-3 with TRBJ2-3; D is ambiguous. Germline lookup yields CDR1 SGHNT and CDR2 YENEEA. Deletions cut 8 bases from V and 2 bases from J, with 5 bases between. This CDR3 is 11 amino acids long. The CDR3 loop reads CASGNTDTQYF. The DNA of the CDR3 is TGTGCCAGCGGAAACACAGATACGCAGTATTTT.

The chain is built from TRBV11-2 and TRBJ1-1; no firm D call. Germline V lookup: CDR1 SGHAT, CDR2 FQNNGV. V lost 0 bases and J lost 3, with 5 bases in between. The CDR3 has 13 residues. This chain's CDR3 is CASSLETDTEAFF. DNA for the CDR3: TGTGCCAGCAGCTTAGAGACGGACACTGAAGCTTTCTTT. The variable domain in full, with the rest retrieved from reference TRBV11-2 and TRBJ1-1, is EAGVAQSPRYKIIEKRQSVAFWCNPISGHATLYWYQQILGQGPKLLIQFQNNGVVDDSQLPKDRFSAERLKGVDSTLKIQPAKLEDSAVYLCASSLETDTEAFFGQGTRLTVV.

V is TRBV3-1 (or the pseudogene TRBV3-2) and J is TRBJ1-3, with D tentatively TRBD1 (5 bases). CDR3 size: 13 residues. Germline V CDR1 and CDR2: LGHDT, YNNKEL (reference sequence). Trimming left V 5 bases short and J 4 bases short, with 9 bases between. The CDR3 here is CASSGGWGNTIYF. CDR3 nucleotides: TGTGCCAGCAGCGGGGGTTGGGGAAACACCATATATTTT.

The chain links TRBV27 to TRBJ1-6; D is uncertain. Per germline, CDR1 MNHEY and CDR2 SMNVEV (reference sequence). The CDR3 contains 12 residues. V shed 6 bases and J shed 9 bases, with 9 bases lying between them. The DNA of the CDR3 is TGTGCCAGCAGCCCACGGGGTTCACCCCTCCACTTT. This gives the protein CASSPRGSPLHF.

This chain uses TRBV4-3 with TRBJ1-1; maybe TRBD1 (5 bases). CDR1 is LGHNA, CDR2 YSLEER, per germline. The V end lost 0 bases, the J end lost 9 bases, and 17 bases lay between the germline ends. The CDR3 loop spans 15 amino acids. The CDR3 nucleotides are TGCGCCAGCAGCCAAGATAGGGGCGCCTGGCTTCAAGCTTTCTTT. Its translation is CASSQDRGAWLQAFF.

The rearrangement uses TRBV5-6 and TRBJ1-3; 10 bases map to TRBD1. The CDR3 is 16 residues long. After removal of 5 bases from V and 3 bases from J, the junction contained 8 bases not matched to a gene. Germline CDR1 reads SGHDT; CDR2 reads YYEEEE. This CDR3 reads CASSATGQGSGNTIYF. DNA of the CDR3: TGTGCCAGCAGTGCGACGGGACAGGGGAGTGGAAACACCATATATTTT.

Concerning this clone: Distinct nucleotide sequences in the sample also encode this CDR3. The rearrangement joins TRBV7-9 to TRBJ2-7, with D maybe TRBD2 (5 bases). With 2 bases removed from V and 7 bases from J, the gap between germline ends came to 6 bases. The CDR3 covers 11 residues. CDR1 is SEHNR, CDR2 FQNEAQ, per germline (reference sequence). DNA for the CDR3: TGTGCCAGCAGCTTATCGGGGGAGCAGTACTTC. Translation gives CASSLSGEQYF.

V gene TRBV27 combines with J gene TRBJ2-2; D uncertain. In germline, CDR1 is MNHEY, CDR2 SMNVEV (reference sequence). This CDR3 has 15 amino acids. V dropped 1 base and J dropped 4 bases, with 10 bases sitting between them. CDR3 region: CASSLFPRVTGELFF. CDR3 bases: TGTGCCAGCAGTTTATTTCCTCGGGTCACCGGGGAGCTGTTTTTT.

Points on this clone: Other DNA sequences of this sample code for an identical CDR3. The rearrangement joins TRBV10-3 to TRBJ2-3; D not certain. CDR3 length: 13 amino acids. The V end lost 4 bases, the J end lost 0 bases, and 5 bases lay between the germline ends. Germline CDR1 ENHRY, CDR2 SYGVKD. CDR3 residues: CAISGGSTDTQYF. The CDR3 region has the DNA TGTGCCATCAGTGGTGGGAGCACAGATACGCAGTATTTT.

This clone was found a few times. This chain links TRBV19 with TRBJ2-1; possibly TRBD2 for D (7 bases). Trimming shortened V by 3 bases and J by 2 bases, and 11 bases separated the two germline ends. The CDR3 has 15 amino acids. Germline values: CDR1 LNHDA, CDR2 SQIVND (reference sequence). The CDR3 protein is CASSIAGGPYNEQFF. CDR3 sequence (DNA): TGTGCCAGTAGTATTGCCGGGGGGCCCTACAATGAGCAGTTCTTC.

This chain uses TRBV12-3 or TRBV12-4 with TRBJ1-2, with a tentative D call TRBD1 (6 bases). Trimming took off 5 bases at V and 7 bases at J, with 11 bases between the two ends. The CDR3 spans 12 residues. For the CDR3, the DNA is TGTGCCAGCAGTCCCAGGGGAATTGGCTACACCTTC. It specifies CASSPRGIGYTF.

The chain carries TRBV25-1 and TRBJ1-5; no definite D call. The V end was cut by 4 bases, the J end by 4 bases, with 11 bases between. The CDR3 runs 14 residues. In germline, CDR1 is MGHDK, CDR2 SYGVNS. CDR3 sequence: CASSGRALNQPQHF. CDR3 sequence (DNA): TGTGCCAGCAGTGGACGGGCCCTAAATCAGCCCCAGCATTTT. The whole variable domain, remainder taken from reference TRBV25-1 and TRBJ1-5, is EADIYQTPRYLVIGTGKKITLECSQTMGHDKMYWYQQDPGMELHLIHYSYGVNSTEKGDLSSESTVSRIRTEHFPLTLESARPSHTSQYLCASSGRALNQPQHFGDGTRLSIL.

CDR3 loop: CASSLGSRLNTDTQYF. CDR3 nucleotide sequence: TGTGCCAGCAGCTTGGGGTCTAGATTAAACACAGATACGCAGTATTTT. J is TRBJ2-3 and V is TRBV5-4; D not resolved. Between the trimmed V and J ends, which lost 0 bases and 2 bases, there was a span of 13 bases. Germline V gene sequence: CDR1 SGHNT, CDR2 YYREEE (reference sequence). The CDR3 is made up of 16 amino acids.

The V gene is TRBV7-8, the J gene TRBJ1-6, with D unclear. Germline assignment: CDR1 SGHVS and CDR2 FQNEAQ. The V gene lost 5 bases and the J gene lost 7 bases, with 6 bases spanning the gap. The CDR3 runs 12 residues. DNA for the CDR3: TGTGCCAGCAGCCCTTACAATTCACCCCTCCACTTT. Translating it yields CASSPYNSPLHF. Combining the CDR3 with reference TRBV7-8 and TRBJ1-6 gives the whole variable domain GAGVSQSPRYKVAKRGQDVALRCDPISGHVSLFWYQQALGQGPEFLTYFQNEAQLDKSGLPSDRFFAERPEGSVSTLKIQRTQQEDSAVYLCASSPYNSPLHFGNGTRLTVT.

Written as DNA, the CDR3 is TGTGCCAGCAGCTTAGTTCGGCCATACGATGGCTACGAGCAGTACTTC. Encoded protein: CASSLVRPYDGYEQYF. V gene TRBV7-2 combines with J gene TRBJ2-7; D is uncertain. The CDR3 runs to 16 residues. Germline V gene lookup returns CDR1 SGHTA and CDR2 FQGNSA. V lost 1 base and J 3 bases, leaving 16 bases between the germline ends.

This chain joins TRBV28 and TRBJ2-7; D not certain. Germline assignment: CDR1 MDHEN and CDR2 SYDVKM. V dropped 8 bases and J dropped 3 bases, with 5 bases sitting between them. The CDR3 spans 10 residues. In DNA form, the CDR3 reads TGTGCCAGCGGGCTCTACGAGCAGTACTTC. It is translated as CASGLYEQYF.

The V and J genes are TRBV7-2 and TRBJ2-2, with TRBD2 identical over 11 bases. The CDR3 is 16 amino acids. Germline trimming cut 3 bases from V and 2 bases from J; bases unmatched to any gene: 2. CDR1 SGHTA and CDR2 FQGNSA come from the germline V gene. CDR3 bases: TGTGCCAGCAGCTTTAGCGGGGGGGCCAACACCGGGGAGCTGTTTTTT. Amino acids: CASSFSGGANTGELFF.

The chain carries TRBV7-2 and TRBJ2-7; the D gene is possibly TRBD2 (6 bases). This CDR3 comprises 13 residues. CDR1 is SGHTA and CDR2 is FQGNSA in the germline V gene. The ends were cut back, 3 bases at V and 3 bases at J, with 9 bases in the middle. In DNA form, the CDR3 reads TGTGCCAGCAGCTTTCCTAGCGACTACGAGCAGTACTTC. This codes for CASSFPSDYEQYF.

The CDR3 bases are TGTGCCAGCAGCTTCATATCGAACACCGGGGAGCTGTTTTTT. Translating it yields CASSFISNTGELFF. The chain recombines TRBV7-8 with TRBJ2-2; no clear D. This CDR3 comprises 14 residues. Trimming took off 3 bases at V and 0 bases at J, with 5 bases between the two ends. In germline, CDR1 is SGHVS, CDR2 FQNEAQ. The full variable domain, its missing parts supplied by reference TRBV7-8 and TRBJ2-2, is GAGVSQSPRYKVAKRGQDVALRCDPISGHVSLFWYQQALGQGPEFLTYFQNEAQLDKSGLPSDRFFAERPEGSVSTLKIQRTQQEDSAVYLCASSFISNTGELFFGEGSRLTVL.

V is TRBV2 and J is TRBJ2-5; D is unclear. Germline CDR1 and CDR2: SNHLY and FYNNEI. V was clipped by 6 bases and J by 2 bases, with 13 bases between them. CDR3 length: 14 amino acids. Here the CDR3 DNA reads TGTGCCAGCAGCAAGGGTACAGTTCAAGAGACCCAGTACTTC. Its protein product is CASSKGTVQETQYF.

The genes are TRBV5-8 and TRBJ2-5; TRBD2 might be the D (5 bases). Trimming pared 2 bases from V and 4 bases from J, leaving 12 bases between. Per germline, CDR1 SGHTS and CDR2 YDEGEE. The CDR3 consists of 14 residues. The CDR3 coding sequence is TGTGCCAGCAGCTTCGGGATGCCTGGAGAGACCCAGTACTTC. Its protein product is CASSFGMPGETQYF.

This rearrangement joins TRBV27 to TRBJ2-7; 7 positions match TRBD2. Germline CDR1 is MNHEY and CDR2 is SMNVEV (reference sequence). Trimming took 6 bases from V and 2 from J; bases not matched to a gene: 7. The CDR3 is 14 residues long. The CDR3 here is CASSQRDRPYEQYF. CDR3 DNA sequence: TGTGCCAGCAGCCAGCGGGACCGACCCTACGAGCAGTACTTC.

This sequence joins TRBV18 and TRBJ2-2; TRBD1 matches at 8 bases. CDR1 and CDR2 from the germline V gene are KGHSH and LQKENI. Trimming removed 6 bases from V and 5 bases from J; junction bases left unmatched: 8. The CDR3 sequence is 15 residues long. CDR3 DNA sequence: TGTGCCAGCTCGCCAACAGGGGGTGAGACCGGGGAGCTGTTTTTT. Translated: CASSPTGGETGELFF.

V gene TRBV9 combines with J gene TRBJ1-2; possible D gene TRBD1, 6 bases. The CDR3 contains 15 residues. CDR1 is SGDLS, CDR2 YYNGEE, per germline. The V end was cut by 3 bases, the J end by 8 bases, with 20 bases between. The CDR3 region has the DNA TGTGCCAGCAGCGACCTTGAAATGGGGGCTGAGGGCTACACCTTC. Translation gives CASSDLEMGAEGYTF. Full variable domain (outside the CDR3, taken from reference TRBV9 and TRBJ1-2): DSGVTQTPKHLITATGQRVTLRCSPRSGDLSVYWYQQSLDQGLQFLIQYYNGEERAKGNILERFSAQQFPDLHSELNLSSLELGDSALYFCASSDLEMGAEGYTFGSGTRLTVV.

The chain is built from TRBV5-5 and TRBJ1-1, with D hard to call. The CDR3 runs 13 residues. Germline V gives CDR1 SGHKS, CDR2 YYEKEE (reference sequence). Trimming took 2 bases from V and 4 from J, leaving 9 bases between them. The CDR3 here is CASSFGVGTEAFF. The CDR3 bases are TGTGCCAGCAGCTTTGGGGTCGGCACTGAAGCTTTCTTT.

V gene TRBV6-5 combines with J gene TRBJ2-3, with D possibly TRBD2 on 6 matching bases. Trimming took 5 bases from V and 3 from J, leaving 15 bases between them. There are 15 residues in the CDR3. Germline lookup yields CDR1 MNHEY and CDR2 SVGAGI. The DNA of the CDR3 is TGTGCCAGCAGTCAACGGGGGTTCGGTACAGATACGCAGTATTTT. It translates to CASSQRGFGTDTQYF.